This entry lists 10 T cell receptor beta chains sequenced from one sample in a study of blood T cell repertoires in COVID-19. TCRdb keeps only in-frame clones here, not all; method: immunoSEQ multiplex PCR. Among hundreds of thousands of clones listed, more than 80% were seen once. Sample: peripheral blood. The origin of the receptors is a woman in her twenties or thirties with COVID-19, enrolled during active disease.

This chain links TRBV19 with TRBJ1-2; D unclear. CDR1 is LNHDA, CDR2 SQIVND, per germline (reference sequence). The CDR3 length is 13 residues. Trimming removed 3 bases from V and 6 bases from J, with 11 bases in between. CDR3 sequence (DNA): TGTGCCAGTAGTATTCTTCCGGGAAATGGCTACACCTTC. Encoded protein: CASSILPGNGYTF.

The chain joins TRBV10-3 to TRBJ2-1, with D tentatively TRBD1 (5 bases). CDR1 is ENHRY and CDR2 is SYGVKD in the germline V gene. V lost 2 bases to trimming and J lost 0 bases, with 14 bases between them. This CDR3 is 17 amino acids long. CDR3 in DNA: TGTGCCATCAGTGAGCTTCGGACATCGAGCTCCTACAATGAGCAGTTCTTC. This codes for CAISELRTSSSYNEQFF.

This clone was counted a few times. The chain has TRBV20-1 and TRBJ2-7; possible D gene TRBD1, 6 bases. Germline lookup yields CDR1 DFQATT and CDR2 SNEGSKA (reference sequence). Trimming removed 5 bases at V and 6 bases at J, with 11 bases between. The CDR3 has 11 residues. CDR3 amino acids: CSAGRGSEQYF. CDR3 nucleotides: TGCAGTGCTGGCAGGGGATCCGAGCAGTACTTC.

The chain links TRBV29-1 to TRBJ2-2; TRBD1 aligns across 10 bases. Per germline, CDR1 SQVTM and CDR2 ANQGSEA. The CDR3 spans 14 residues. CDR3 loop: CSTLGQGDTGELFF. CDR3 coding DNA: TGCAGTACCCTCGGACAGGGGGACACCGGGGAGCTGTTTTTT.

The rearrangement joins TRBV29-1 to TRBJ2-5; 9 bases line up with TRBD1. J lost 4 bases, V lost 2 bases, and 5 bases had no gene match. The CDR3 contains 14 residues. The germline gives CDR1 SQVTM, CDR2 ANQGSEA. CDR3 coding DNA: TGCAGCGTTGAATGGGGGACAGGGCTAGAGACCCAGTACTTC. It specifies CSVEWGTGLETQYF.

The chain has TRBV5-1 and TRBJ1-2; D is unclear. CDR3 length equals 14 residues. From germline, CDR1 is SGHRS and CDR2 YFSETQ. V dropped 4 bases and J dropped 4 bases, with 14 bases sitting between them. CDR3 in amino acids: CASSRNRESYGYTF. CDR3 DNA sequence: TGCGCCAGCAGCCGCAACCGGGAATCCTATGGCTACACCTTC.

The V call is TRBV7-9, the J call TRBJ2-5, with D possibly matching TRBD1 (6 bases). The CDR3 sequence is 14 residues long. Germline values: CDR1 SEHNR, CDR2 FQNEAQ (reference sequence). Trimming stripped 4 bases from V and 1 base from J, with 10 bases between. In nucleotides, the CDR3 is TGTGCCAGCAGCTCTAGACAGGCCCAAGAGACCCAGTACTTC. It encodes CASSSRQAQETQYF.

The chain combines TRBV6-4 with TRBJ2-1; 8 bases agree with TRBD2. With 8 bases clipped from V and 0 bases from J, the junction kept 6 bases outside the gene matches. The CDR3 loop spans 15 amino acids. Germline V CDR1 and CDR2: MRHNA, SNTAGT. This CDR3 is CASGREASSYNEQFF. The CDR3 DNA reads TGTGCCAGCGGGCGGGAGGCAAGCTCCTACAATGAGCAGTTCTTC.

The chain recombines TRBV19 with TRBJ1-1, with D tentatively TRBD1 (6 bases). This CDR3 is 16 amino acids long. Germline V CDR1 and CDR2: LNHDA, SQIVND (reference sequence). Trimming left V 4 bases short and J 0 bases short, with 15 bases between. CDR3 region: CASSRLGRGLNTEAFF. The CDR3, as DNA: TGTGCCAGTAGTAGGCTCGGCAGGGGTTTGAACACTGAAGCTTTCTTT.

The genes are TRBV2 and TRBJ1-4, with 9 bases fitting TRBD1. The germline V gene encodes CDR1 SNHLY and CDR2 FYNNEI. V shed 11 bases, J shed 6 bases, and the junction held 7 bases outside the gene matches. The CDR3 is 13 amino acids. CDR3 DNA sequence: TGTGCCGGGCAGACAGGGGGGGATGAAAAACTGTTTTTT. Its protein product is CAGQTGGDEKLFF.